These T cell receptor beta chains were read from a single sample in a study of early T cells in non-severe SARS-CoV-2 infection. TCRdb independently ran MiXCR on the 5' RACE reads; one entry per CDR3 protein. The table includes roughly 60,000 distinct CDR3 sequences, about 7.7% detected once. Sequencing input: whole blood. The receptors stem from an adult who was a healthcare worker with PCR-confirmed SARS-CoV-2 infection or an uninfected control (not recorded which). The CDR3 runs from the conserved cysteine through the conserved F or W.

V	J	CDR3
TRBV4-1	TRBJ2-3	CASSQGGLAGPQYF
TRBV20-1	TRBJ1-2	CSADRGLRANYGYTF
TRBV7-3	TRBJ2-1	CASSLGVGNEQFF
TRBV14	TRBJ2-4	CASSQDHLLAKNIQYF
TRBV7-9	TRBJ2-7	CASSKDIVSEQYF
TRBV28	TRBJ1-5	CASTPHSSSNQPQHF
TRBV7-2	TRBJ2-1	CASRGLADNEQFF
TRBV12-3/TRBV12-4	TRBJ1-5	CASSGWENQPQHF
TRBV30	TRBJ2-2	CAWSVTGELFF
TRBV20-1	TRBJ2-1	CSALAGGYNEQFF
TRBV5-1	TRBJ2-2	CASREPTGELFF
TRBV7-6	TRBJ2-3	CASSLGGTSTDTQYF
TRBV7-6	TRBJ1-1	CASSLPGWAEAFF